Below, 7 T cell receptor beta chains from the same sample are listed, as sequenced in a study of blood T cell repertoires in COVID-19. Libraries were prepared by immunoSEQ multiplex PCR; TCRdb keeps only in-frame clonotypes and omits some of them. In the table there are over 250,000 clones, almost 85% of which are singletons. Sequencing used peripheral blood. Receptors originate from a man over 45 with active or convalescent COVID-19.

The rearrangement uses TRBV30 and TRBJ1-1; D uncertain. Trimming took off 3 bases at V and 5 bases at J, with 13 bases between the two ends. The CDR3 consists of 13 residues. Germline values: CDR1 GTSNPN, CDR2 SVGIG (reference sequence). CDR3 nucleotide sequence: TGTGCCTGGAGAGCGGAAGTGAGGACTGAAGCTTTCTTT. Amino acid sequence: CAWRAEVRTEAFF.

The CDR3 DNA sequence: TGTGCCAGCAGCATCGCCGGGACTATCAAAGAGACCCAGTACTTC. It is translated as CASSIAGTIKETQYF. The chain has TRBV5-8 and TRBJ2-5, with 7 positions matching TRBD2. Germline CDR1 SGHTS, CDR2 YDEGEE. The ends lost 4 bases at V and 3 bases at J; junction bases unmatched: 9. CDR3 length: 15 residues. The full variable domain, rest sourced from reference TRBV5-8 and TRBJ2-5, is EAGVTQSPTHLIKTRGQQATLRCSPISGHTSVYWYQQALGLGLQFLLWYDEGEERNRGNFPPRFSGRQFPNYSSELNVNALELEDSALYLCASSIAGTIKETQYFGPGTRLLVL.

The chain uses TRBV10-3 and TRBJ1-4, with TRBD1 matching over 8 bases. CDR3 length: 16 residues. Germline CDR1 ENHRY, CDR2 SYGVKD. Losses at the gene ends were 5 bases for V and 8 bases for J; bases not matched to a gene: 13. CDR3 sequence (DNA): TGTGCCATCAGTCCGAACGGACAGGGTCAAGGAGAAAAACTGTTTTTT. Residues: CAISPNGQGQGEKLFF.

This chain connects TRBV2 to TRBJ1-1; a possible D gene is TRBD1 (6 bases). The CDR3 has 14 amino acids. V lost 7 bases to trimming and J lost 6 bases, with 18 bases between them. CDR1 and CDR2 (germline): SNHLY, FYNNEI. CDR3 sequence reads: CASNTNRVFAEAFF. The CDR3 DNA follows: TGTGCCAGCAATACAAACAGGGTTTTCGCTGAAGCTTTCTTT. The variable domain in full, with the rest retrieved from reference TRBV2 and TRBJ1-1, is EPEVTQTPSHQVTQMGQEVILRCVPISNHLYFYWYRQILGQKVEFLVSFYNNEISEKSEIFDDQFSVERPDGSNFTLKIRSTKLEDSAMYFCASNTNRVFAEAFFGQGTRLTVV.

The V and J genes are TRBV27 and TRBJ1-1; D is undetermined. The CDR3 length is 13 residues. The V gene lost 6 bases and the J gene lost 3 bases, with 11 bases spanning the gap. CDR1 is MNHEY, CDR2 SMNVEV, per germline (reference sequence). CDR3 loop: CASSLREDTEAFF. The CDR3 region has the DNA TGTGCCAGCAGCTTACGCGAGGACACTGAAGCTTTCTTT.

The CDR3 here is CATGQGRNQPQHF. The CDR3 DNA reads as TGTGCCACCGGTCAGGGCCGCAATCAGCCCCAGCATTTT. This chain connects TRBV15 to TRBJ1-5; tentatively, D is TRBD1 (5 bases). Deletions cut 8 bases from V and 2 bases from J, with 10 bases between. This CDR3 is built from 13 residues. Germline CDR1 is LNHNV and CDR2 is YYDKDF (reference sequence).

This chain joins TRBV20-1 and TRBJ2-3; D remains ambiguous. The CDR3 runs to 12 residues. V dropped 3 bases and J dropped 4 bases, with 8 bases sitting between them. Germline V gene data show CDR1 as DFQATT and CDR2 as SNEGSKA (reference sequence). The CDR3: CSASRSSDTQYF. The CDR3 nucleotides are TGCAGTGCTAGTCGGTCATCAGATACGCAGTATTTT.